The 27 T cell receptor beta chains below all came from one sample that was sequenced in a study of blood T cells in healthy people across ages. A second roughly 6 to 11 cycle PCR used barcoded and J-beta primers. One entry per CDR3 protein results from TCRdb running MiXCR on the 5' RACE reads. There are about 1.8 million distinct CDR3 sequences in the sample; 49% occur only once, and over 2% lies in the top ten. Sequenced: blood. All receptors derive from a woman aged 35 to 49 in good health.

For the CDR3, the DNA is TGCAGCGTTGAAGATTTGGAGGGAAACTATGGCTACACCTTC. It codes for CSVEDLEGNYGYTF. V usage is TRBV29-1 and J usage is TRBJ1-2; D is uncertain. Germline V gives CDR1 SQVTM, CDR2 ANQGSEA. The V gene lost 0 bases and the J gene lost 2 bases, with 10 bases spanning the gap. The CDR3 runs to 14 residues.

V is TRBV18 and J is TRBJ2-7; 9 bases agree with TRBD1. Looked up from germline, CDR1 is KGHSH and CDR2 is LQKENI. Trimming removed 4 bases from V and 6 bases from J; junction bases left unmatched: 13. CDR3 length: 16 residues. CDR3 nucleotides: TGTGCCAGCTCACATCTGGAAACAGGGGGCGACTCCGAGCAGTACTTC. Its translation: CASSHLETGGDSEQYF.

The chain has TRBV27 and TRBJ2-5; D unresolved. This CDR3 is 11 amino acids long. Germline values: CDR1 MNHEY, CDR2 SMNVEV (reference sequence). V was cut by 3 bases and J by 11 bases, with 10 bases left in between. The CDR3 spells CASSFGHRQYF. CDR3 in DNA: TGTGCCAGCAGTTTCGGGCATAGACAGTACTTC.

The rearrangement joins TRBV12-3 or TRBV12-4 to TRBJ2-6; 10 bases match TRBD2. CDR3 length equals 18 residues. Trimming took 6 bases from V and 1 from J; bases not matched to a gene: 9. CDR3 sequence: CASRLPSGGASGANVLTF. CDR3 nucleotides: TGTGCCAGCAGGCTTCCTAGCGGGGGCGCGTCTGGGGCCAACGTCCTGACTTTC.

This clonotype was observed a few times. The CDR3 reads CASSLEPGVYGYTF. The CDR3 nucleotides are TGCGCCAGCAGCTTGGAACCCGGTGTCTATGGCTACACCTTC. The chain uses TRBV5-1 and TRBJ1-2, with D unclear. Per germline, CDR1 SGHRS and CDR2 YFSETQ. CDR3 length equals 14 residues. Trimming took 0 bases from V and 4 from J, leaving 10 bases between them.

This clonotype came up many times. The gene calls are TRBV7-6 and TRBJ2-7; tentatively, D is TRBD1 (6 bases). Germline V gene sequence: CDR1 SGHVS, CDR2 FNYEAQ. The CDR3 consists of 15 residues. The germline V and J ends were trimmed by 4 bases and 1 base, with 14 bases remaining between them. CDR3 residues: CASSSLGTRSYEQYF. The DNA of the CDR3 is TGTGCCAGCAGCTCCCTAGGGACAAGGTCCTACGAGCAGTACTTC.

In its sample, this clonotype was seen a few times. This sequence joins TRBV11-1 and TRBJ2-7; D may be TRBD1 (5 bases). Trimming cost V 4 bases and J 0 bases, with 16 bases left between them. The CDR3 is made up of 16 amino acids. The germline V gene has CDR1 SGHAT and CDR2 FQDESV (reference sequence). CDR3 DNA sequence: TGTGCCAGCAGCTCTCAGGGCCCCGTACTCTCCTACGAGCAGTACTTC. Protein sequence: CASSSQGPVLSYEQYF. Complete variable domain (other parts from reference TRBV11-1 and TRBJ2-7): EAEVAQSPRYKITEKSQAVAFWCDPISGHATLYWYRQILGQGPELLVQFQDESVVDDSQLPKDRFSAERLKGVDSTLKIQPAELGDSAMYLCASSSQGPVLSYEQYFGPGTRLTVT.

CDR3 in amino acids: CASSQVRSNQPQHF. The CDR3 DNA reads TGCGCCAGCAGCCAAGTGAGGAGCAATCAGCCCCAGCATTTT. The chain uses TRBV4-3 and TRBJ1-5; no clear D. The V gene's germline CDR1 is LGHNA and CDR2 YSLEER. With 1 base removed from V and 1 base from J, the gap between germline ends came to 5 bases. This CDR3 is built from 14 residues.

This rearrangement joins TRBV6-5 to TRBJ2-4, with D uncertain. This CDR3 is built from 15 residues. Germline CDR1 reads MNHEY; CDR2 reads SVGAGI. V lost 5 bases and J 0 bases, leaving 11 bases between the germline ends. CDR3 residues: CASSDPTLAKNIQYF. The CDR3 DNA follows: TGTGCCAGCAGTGATCCGACTCTAGCCAAAAACATTCAGTACTTC.

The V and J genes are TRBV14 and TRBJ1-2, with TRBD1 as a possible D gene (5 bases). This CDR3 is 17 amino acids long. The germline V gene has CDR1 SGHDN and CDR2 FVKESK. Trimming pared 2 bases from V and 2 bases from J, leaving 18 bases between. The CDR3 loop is CASSQRFGTSENYGYTF. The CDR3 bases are TGTGCCAGCAGCCAAAGATTTGGGACGTCTGAAAACTATGGCTACACCTTC.

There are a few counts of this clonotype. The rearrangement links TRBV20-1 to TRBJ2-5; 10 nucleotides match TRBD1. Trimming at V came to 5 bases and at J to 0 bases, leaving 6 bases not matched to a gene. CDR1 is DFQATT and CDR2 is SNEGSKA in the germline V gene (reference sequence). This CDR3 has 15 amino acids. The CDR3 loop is CSAGPGQGYQETQYF. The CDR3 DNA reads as TGCAGTGCTGGACCGGGACAGGGGTACCAAGAGACCCAGTACTTC.

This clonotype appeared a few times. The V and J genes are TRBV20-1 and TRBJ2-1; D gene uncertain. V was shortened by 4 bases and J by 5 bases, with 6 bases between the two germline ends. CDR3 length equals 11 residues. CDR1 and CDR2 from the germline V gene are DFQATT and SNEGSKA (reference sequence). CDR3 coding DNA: TGCAGTGCTACCAAGAACAATGAGCAGTTCTTC. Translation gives CSATKNNEQFF.

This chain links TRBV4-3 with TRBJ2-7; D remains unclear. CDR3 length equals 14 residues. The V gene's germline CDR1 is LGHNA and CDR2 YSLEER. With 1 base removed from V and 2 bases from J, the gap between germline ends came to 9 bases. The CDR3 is CASSQAWGTYEQYF. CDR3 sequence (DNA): TGCGCCAGCAGCCAAGCGTGGGGAACCTACGAGCAGTACTTC.

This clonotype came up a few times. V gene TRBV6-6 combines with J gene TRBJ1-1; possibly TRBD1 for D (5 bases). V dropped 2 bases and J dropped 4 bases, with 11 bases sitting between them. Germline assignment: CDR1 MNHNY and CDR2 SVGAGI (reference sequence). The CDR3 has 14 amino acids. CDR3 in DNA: TGTGCCAGCAGTTACGGGGCCGTGGGCACTGAAGCTTTCTTT. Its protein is CASSYGAVGTEAFF.

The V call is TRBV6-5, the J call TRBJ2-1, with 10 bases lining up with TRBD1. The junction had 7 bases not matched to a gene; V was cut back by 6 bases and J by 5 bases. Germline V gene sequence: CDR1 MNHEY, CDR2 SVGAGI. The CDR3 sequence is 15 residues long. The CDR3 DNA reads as TGTGCCAGCAGCTCCGACAGGGGGCCTAACAATGAGCAGTTCTTC. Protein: CASSSDRGPNNEQFF.

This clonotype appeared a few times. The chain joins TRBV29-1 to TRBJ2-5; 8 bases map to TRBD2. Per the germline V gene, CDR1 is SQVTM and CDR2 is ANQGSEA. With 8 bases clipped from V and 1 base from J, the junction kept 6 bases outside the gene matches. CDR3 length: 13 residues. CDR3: CSTAGTSQETQYF. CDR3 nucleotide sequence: TGCAGCACAGCCGGGACTAGCCAAGAGACCCAGTACTTC.

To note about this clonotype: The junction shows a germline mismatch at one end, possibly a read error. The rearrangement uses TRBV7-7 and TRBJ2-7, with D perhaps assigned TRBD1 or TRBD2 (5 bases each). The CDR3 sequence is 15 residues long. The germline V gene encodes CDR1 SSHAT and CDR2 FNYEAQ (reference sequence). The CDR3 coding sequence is TGTGCTAGCAGAACTCCCGGGACCCGAGTCAATGAGCAGTACTTC. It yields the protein CASRTPGTRVNEQYF.

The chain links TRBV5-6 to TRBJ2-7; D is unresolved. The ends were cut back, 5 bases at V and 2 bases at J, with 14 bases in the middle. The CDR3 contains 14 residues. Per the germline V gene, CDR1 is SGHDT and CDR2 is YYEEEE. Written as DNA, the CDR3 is TGTGCCAGCAGTTTCACCTCAAGGCCCTACGAGCAGTACTTC. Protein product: CASSFTSRPYEQYF.

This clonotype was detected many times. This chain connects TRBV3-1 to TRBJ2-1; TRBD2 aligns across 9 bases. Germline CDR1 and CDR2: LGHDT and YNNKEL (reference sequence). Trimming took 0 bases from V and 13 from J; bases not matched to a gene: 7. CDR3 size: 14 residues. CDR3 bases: TGTGCCAGCAGCCAAGAGGAGCGGGGGGCCCGTCAGTTCTTC. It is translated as CASSQEERGARQFF.

This CDR3 reads CASSSRPILGDQPQHF. The DNA for the CDR3 is TGTGCCAGCAGTTCCCGTCCCATCCTAGGGGATCAGCCCCAGCATTTT. The chain employs TRBV27 and TRBJ1-5; perhaps TRBD1 as D (5 bases). CDR3 length equals 16 residues. The germline V and J ends were trimmed by 4 bases and 5 bases, with 18 bases remaining between them. CDR1 and CDR2 from the germline V gene are MNHEY and SMNVEV (reference sequence).

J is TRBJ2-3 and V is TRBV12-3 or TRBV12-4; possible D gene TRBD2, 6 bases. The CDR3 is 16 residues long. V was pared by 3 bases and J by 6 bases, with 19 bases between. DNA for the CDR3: TGTGCCAGCAGTTTCCCCCCGTTGGGGGAGGCGGATACGCAGTATTTT. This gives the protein CASSFPPLGEADTQYF.

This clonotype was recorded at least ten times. CDR3 sequence: CSASSISTLAKNIQYF. CDR3 DNA: TGCAGTGCTTCATCGATATCGACGTTAGCCAAAAACATTCAGTACTTC. J is TRBJ2-4 and V is TRBV20-1; no firm D call. The CDR3 has 16 amino acids. Germline-derived CDR1 and CDR2 are DFQATT and SNEGSKA (reference sequence). Trimming removed 5 bases at V and 0 bases at J, with 17 bases between.

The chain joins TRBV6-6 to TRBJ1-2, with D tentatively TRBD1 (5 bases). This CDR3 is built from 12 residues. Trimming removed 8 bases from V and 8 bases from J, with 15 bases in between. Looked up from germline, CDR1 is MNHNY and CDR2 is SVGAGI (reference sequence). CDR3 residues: CASGDMGGGYTF. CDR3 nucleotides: TGTGCCAGCGGGGATATGGGGGGGGGCTACACCTTC.

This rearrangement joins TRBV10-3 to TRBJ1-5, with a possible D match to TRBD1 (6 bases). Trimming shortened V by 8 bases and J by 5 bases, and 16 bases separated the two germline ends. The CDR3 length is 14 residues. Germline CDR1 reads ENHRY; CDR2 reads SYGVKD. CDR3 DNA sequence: TGTGCCATCTCCAAAGGACAGTTTGATCAGCCCCAGCATTTT. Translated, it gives CAISKGQFDQPQHF.

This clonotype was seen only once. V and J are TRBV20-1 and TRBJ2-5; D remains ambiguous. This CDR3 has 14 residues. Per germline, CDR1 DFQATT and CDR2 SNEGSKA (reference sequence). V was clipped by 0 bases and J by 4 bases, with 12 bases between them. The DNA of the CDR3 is TGCAGTGCTAGAGATCCCCCCGTTGGAGAGACCCAGTACTTC. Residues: CSARDPPVGETQYF.

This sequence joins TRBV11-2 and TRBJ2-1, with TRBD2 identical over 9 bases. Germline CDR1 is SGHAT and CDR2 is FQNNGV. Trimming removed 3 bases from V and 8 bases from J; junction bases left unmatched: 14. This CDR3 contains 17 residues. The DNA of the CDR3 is TGTGCCAGCAGCTTTGATTCCCTGGGACTAGCCGCTGATGAGCAGTTCTTC. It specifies CASSFDSLGLAADEQFF.

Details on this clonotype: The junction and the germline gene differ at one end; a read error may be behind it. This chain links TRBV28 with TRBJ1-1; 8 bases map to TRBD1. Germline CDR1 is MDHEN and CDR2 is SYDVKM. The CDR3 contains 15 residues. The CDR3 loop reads CASSSPGGPYTEAFF. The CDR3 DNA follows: TGCGCCAGCAGTTCCCCAGGGGGCCCTTACACTGAAGCTTTCTTT.